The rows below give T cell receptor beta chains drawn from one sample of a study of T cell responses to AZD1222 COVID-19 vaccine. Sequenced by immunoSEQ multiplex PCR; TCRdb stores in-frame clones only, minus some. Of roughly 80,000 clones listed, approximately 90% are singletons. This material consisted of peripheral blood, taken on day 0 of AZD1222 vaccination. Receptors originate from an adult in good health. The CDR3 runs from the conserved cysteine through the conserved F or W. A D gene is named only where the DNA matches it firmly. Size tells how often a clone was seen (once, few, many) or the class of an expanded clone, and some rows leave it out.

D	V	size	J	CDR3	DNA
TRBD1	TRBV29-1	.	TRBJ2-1	CSVEFGTVYNEQFF	TGCAGCGTTGAGTTCGGGACAGTATACAATGAGCAGTTCTTC
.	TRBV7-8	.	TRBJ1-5	CASSYSGLGGQPQHF	TGTGCCAGCAGCTACTCGGGCCTAGGAGGTCAGCCCCAGCATTTT
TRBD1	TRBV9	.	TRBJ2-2	CASSPRTGRPGELFF	TGTGCCAGCAGCCCTAGGACAGGGAGACCCGGGGAGCTGTTTTTT
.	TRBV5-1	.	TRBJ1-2	CASSLSGEGSYGYTF	TGCGCCAGCAGCTTGAGTGGCGAGGGGAGCTATGGCTACACCTTC
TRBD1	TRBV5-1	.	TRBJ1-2	CASTPGQNYGYTF	TGCGCCAGCACCCCGGGACAGAACTATGGCTACACCTTC
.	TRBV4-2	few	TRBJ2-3	CASSQEGRGVGADTQYF	TGTGCCAGCAGCCAAGAAGGTCGCGGGGTGGGGGCAGATACGCAGTATTTT
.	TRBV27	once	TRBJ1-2	CASSLWPNYGYTF	TGTGCCAGCAGTTTATGGCCAAACTATGGCTACACCTTC
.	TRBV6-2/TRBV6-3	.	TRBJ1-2	CASSREANYGYTF	TGTGCCAGCAGTAGGGAAGCTAACTATGGCTACACCTTC
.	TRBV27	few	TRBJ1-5	CASSSSGPLQPQHF	TGTGCCAGCAGTTCATCGGGCCCTCTTCAGCCCCAGCATTTT
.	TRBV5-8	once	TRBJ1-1	CATSMEWNTEAFF	TGTGCCACGTCTATGGAATGGAACACTGAAGCTTTCTTT
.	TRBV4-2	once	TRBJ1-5	CASSPYGVEGNQPQHF	TGTGCCAGCAGCCCTTACGGGGTGGAGGGCAATCAGCCCCAGCATTTT
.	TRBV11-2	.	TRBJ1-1	CASSLVVGLNTEAFF	TGTGCCAGCAGCTTAGTAGTGGGTTTGAACACTGAAGCTTTCTTT
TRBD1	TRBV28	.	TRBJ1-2	CASSLRDRDYGYTF	TGTGCCAGCAGTTTAAGGGACAGGGACTATGGCTACACCTTC
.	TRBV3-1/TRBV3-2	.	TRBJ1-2	CASSLTGPHYGYTF	TGTGCCAGCAGCCTCACGGGACCTCACTATGGCTACACCTTC
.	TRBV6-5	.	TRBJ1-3	CASSYSRHPGNTIYF	TGTGCCAGCAGTTACTCGAGACACCCTGGAAACACCATATATTTT
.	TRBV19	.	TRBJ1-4	CASRRMGRNEKLFF	TGTGCCAGTAGAAGGATGGGCCGTAATGAAAAACTGTTTTTT